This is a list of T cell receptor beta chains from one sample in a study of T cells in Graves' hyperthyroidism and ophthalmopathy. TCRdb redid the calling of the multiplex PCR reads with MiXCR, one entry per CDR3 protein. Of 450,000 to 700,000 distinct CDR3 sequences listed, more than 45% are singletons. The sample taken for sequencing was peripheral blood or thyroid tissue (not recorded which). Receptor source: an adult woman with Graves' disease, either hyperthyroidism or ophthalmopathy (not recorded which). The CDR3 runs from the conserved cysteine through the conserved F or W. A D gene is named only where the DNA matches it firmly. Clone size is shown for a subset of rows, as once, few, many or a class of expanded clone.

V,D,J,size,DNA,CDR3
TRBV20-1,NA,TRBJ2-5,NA,TGCAGTGCTCCTCGGCCGGGTGGCAATCAGCCCCAGTACTTC,CSAPRPGGNQPQYF
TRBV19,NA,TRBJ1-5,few,TGTGCCACTCCTCCCCGGGACCGAATCAATCAGCCCCAGCATTTT,CATPPRDRINQPQHF
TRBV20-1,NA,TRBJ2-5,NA,TGCAGTGCTAGAGATCCGGCAGGGACCCAGTACTTC,CSARDPAGTQYF
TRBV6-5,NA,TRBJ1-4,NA,TGTGCCAGCAGGATCGGCCCGACACTTGAAAAACTGTTTTTT,CASRIGPTLEKLFF
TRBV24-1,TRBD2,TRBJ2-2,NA,TGTGCCACCAGTGACCCCGACACGGGACTAGCGGGAGGAGCCGCCGGGGAGCTGTTTTTT,CATSDPDTGLAGGAAGELFF
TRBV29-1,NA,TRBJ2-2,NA,TGCAGCTTAGTCGACACCTACACCGGGGAGCTGTTTTTT,CSLVDTYTGELFF
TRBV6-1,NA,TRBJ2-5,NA,TGTGCCAGCAGTCCGGACAGCAAAGAGACCCAGTACTTC,CASSPDSKETQYF
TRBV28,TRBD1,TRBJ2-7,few,TGTGCCAGCTCAAACCGGGACAGCTCCTACGAGCAGTACTTC,CASSNRDSSYEQYF
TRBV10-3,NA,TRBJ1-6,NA,TGTGCCACAACCCTGGGGGGCCGGCGGGCGTCACCCCTCCACTTT,CATTLGGRRASPLHF
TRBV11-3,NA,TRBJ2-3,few,TGTGCCAGCAGCGATGATCCACAGGGAAATACGCAGTATTTT,CASSDDPQGNTQYF
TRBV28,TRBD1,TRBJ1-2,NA,TGTGCCAGCAGTTATCAGGGGGCCTATGGCTACACCTTC,CASSYQGAYGYTF
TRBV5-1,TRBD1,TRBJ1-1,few,TGCGCCAGCAGCATCCGACAGGGCGCGAACACTGAAGCTTTCTTT,CASSIRQGANTEAFF
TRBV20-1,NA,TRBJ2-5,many,TGCAGTGCTAGAAGTCGCGAGACCCAGTACTTC,CSARSRETQYF
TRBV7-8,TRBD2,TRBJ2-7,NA,TGTGCCAGCAGCTTGGGTACCCGGACCTCGGGACTAAACTACGAGCAGTACTTC,CASSLGTRTSGLNYEQYF
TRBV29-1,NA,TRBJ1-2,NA,TGCAGCGTGGTCGGGAAGGGGAACTATGGCTACACCTTC,CSVVGKGNYGYTF
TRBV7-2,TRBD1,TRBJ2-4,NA,TGTGCCAGCAGCCCCCGGGACAGGGGGGACATTCAGTACTTC,CASSPRDRGDIQYF
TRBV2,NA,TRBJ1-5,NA,TGTGCCAGCAGTGATGCCGGGTCTAGCAATCAGCCCCAGCATTTT,CASSDAGSSNQPQHF
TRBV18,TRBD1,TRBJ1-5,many,TGTGCCAGCTCACTAGAGCAGGGGGCCTATCAGCCCCAGCATTTT,CASSLEQGAYQPQHF
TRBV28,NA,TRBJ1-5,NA,TGTGCCAGCAGTGTCGGGCCCGAGGGGCAGCCCCAGCATTTT,CASSVGPEGQPQHF
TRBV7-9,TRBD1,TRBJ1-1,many,TGTGCCAGCACCTATCGCGGACAGGGGGACACTGAAGCTTTCTTT,CASTYRGQGDTEAFF
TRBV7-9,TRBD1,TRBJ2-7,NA,TGTGCCAGCAGTCCACCGGGACAGGTTAGCGCCTACGAGCAGTACTTC,CASSPPGQVSAYEQYF
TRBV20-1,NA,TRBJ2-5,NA,TGCAGTGCTGGAAAGCCGGGACAATATGCGGAGACCCAGTACTTC,CSAGKPGQYAETQYF
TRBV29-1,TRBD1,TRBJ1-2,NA,TGCAGCGTCCAAGTAACGGGACAGATCTATGGCTACACCTTC,CSVQVTGQIYGYTF
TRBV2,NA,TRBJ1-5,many,TGTGCCAGCAGTGAACTAGGGAATAGCAATCAGCCCCAGCATTTT,CASSELGNSNQPQHF
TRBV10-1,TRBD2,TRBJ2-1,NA,TGCGCCAGCAGTGAGTGGCGGGGGTACAATGAGCAGTTCTTC,CASSEWRGYNEQFF
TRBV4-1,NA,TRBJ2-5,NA,TGCGCCAGCAGCAAAGGGGGGAGTGCCGGAGAGACCCAGTACTTC,CASSKGGSAGETQYF
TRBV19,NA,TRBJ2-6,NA,TGTGCCAGTAGTACCGGGAGGGCCAACGTCCTGACTTTC,CASSTGRANVLTF
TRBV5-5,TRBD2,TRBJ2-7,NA,TGTGCCAGCAGCTCGGGGGGGTGGCTAGCGGGAGACTACGAGCAGTACTTC,CASSSGGWLAGDYEQYF
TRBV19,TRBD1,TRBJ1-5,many,TGTGCCAGTAGTGAAACAGGGGTTAGCAATCAGCCCCAGCATTTT,CASSETGVSNQPQHF
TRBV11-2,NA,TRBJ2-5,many,TGTGCCAGCAGCTTAGAACTATGGGCAGGCCAAGAGACCCAGTACTTC,CASSLELWAGQETQYF
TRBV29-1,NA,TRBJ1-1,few,TGCAGCGTTGGTTCCGACGGGGAGAACACTGAAGCTTTCTTT,CSVGSDGENTEAFF
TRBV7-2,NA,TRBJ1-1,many,TGTGCCAGCAGCTTAGGTTGGTCGACTGAAGCTTTCTTT,CASSLGWSTEAFF
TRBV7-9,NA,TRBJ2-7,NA,TGTGCCAGCACTCAAAGTACTTACGAGCAGTACTTC,CASTQSTYEQYF
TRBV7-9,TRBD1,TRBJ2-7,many,TGTGCCAGCAGCCAACGGGGGACAGGGAGCTCCTACGAGCAGTACTTC,CASSQRGTGSSYEQYF
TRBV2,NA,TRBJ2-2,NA,TGTGCCAGCAGCGTAGACAGTACCGGGGAGCTGTTTTTT,CASSVDSTGELFF
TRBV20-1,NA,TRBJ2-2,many,TGCAGTGCTTCTTTCCCCGGGGAGCTGTTTTTT,CSASFPGELFF
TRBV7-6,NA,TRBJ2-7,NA,TGTGCCAGCAGCAGCGCCCCAGGGCACGGGGAGCTGTACTTC,CASSSAPGHGELYF
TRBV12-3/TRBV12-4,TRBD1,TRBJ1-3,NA,TGTGCCAGCAGTTTGGGGGGCAGGGGGTTAGGAAACACCATATATTTT,CASSLGGRGLGNTIYF
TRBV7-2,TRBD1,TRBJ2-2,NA,TGTGCCAGCAGGCCGGGACAGTTCACCGGGGAGCTGTTTTTT,CASRPGQFTGELFF
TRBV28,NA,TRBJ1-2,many,TGTGCCAGCAAGGGTTATGGCTACACCTTC,CASKGYGYTF
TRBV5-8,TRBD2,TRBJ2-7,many,TGTGCCAGCAGCCACGGACTAGCGTCGAGCTCCTACGAGCAGTACTTC,CASSHGLASSSYEQYF
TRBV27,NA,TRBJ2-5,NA,TGTGCCACTGGGGGCGTAGAGACCCAGTACTTC,CATGGVETQYF
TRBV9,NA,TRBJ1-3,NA,TGTGCCAGCAGCGCCGGGCCGGACTCTGGAAACACCATATATTTT,CASSAGPDSGNTIYF
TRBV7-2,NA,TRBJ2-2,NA,TGTGCCAGCAGCTACGTAATGGGGGGGGAGCTGTTTTTT,CASSYVMGGELFF